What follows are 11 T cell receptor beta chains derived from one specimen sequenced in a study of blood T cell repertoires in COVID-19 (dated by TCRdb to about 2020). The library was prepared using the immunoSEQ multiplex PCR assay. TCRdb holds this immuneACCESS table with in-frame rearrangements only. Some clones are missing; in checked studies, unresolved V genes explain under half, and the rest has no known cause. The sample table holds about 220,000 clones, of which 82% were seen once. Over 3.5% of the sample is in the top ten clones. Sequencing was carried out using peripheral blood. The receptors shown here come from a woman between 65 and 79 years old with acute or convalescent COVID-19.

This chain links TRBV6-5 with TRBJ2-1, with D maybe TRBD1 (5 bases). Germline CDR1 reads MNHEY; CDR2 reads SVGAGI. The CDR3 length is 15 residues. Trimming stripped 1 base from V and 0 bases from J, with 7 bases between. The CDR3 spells CASSYYDSSYNEQFF. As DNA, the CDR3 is TGTGCCAGCAGTTACTATGACAGCTCCTACAATGAGCAGTTCTTC.

The CDR3 here is CASSNQGGSGGYTF. The CDR3 DNA reads TGTGCCAGCAGTAATCAGGGGGGTAGTGGTGGCTACACCTTC. V is TRBV2 and J is TRBJ1-2, with TRBD1 matching over 7 bases. CDR3 length equals 14 residues. CDR1 is SNHLY, CDR2 FYNNEI, per germline. V was clipped by 5 bases and J by 7 bases; unmatched bases: 10.

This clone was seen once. This chain's CDR3 is CSATRQETQYF. The CDR3 bases are TGCAGTGCTACGCGTCAAGAGACCCAGTACTTC. V and J are TRBV20-1 and TRBJ2-5; D remains ambiguous. Deletions cut 4 bases from V and 2 bases from J, with 5 bases between. CDR1 and CDR2 (germline): DFQATT, SNEGSKA (reference sequence). There are 11 residues in the CDR3.

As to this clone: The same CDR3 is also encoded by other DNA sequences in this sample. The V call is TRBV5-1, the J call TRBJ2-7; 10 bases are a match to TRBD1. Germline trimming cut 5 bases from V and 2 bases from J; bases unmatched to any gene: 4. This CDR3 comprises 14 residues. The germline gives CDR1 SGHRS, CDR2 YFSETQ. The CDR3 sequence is CASSQGQGPYEQYF. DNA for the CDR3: TGCGCCAGCAGTCAGGGACAGGGGCCCTACGAGCAGTACTTC.

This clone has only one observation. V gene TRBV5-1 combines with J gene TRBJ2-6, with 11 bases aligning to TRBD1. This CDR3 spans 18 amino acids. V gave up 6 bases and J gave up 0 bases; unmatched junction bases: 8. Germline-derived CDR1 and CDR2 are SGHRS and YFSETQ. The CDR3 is CASTHRDRGTSGANVLTF. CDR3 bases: TGCGCCAGCACACACCGGGACAGGGGGACCTCTGGGGCCAACGTCCTGACTTTC.

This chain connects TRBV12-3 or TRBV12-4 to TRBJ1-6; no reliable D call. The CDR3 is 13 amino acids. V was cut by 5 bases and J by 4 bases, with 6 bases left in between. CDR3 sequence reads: CASSPEYNSPLHF. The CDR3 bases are TGTGCCAGCAGTCCGGAGTATAATTCACCCCTCCACTTT.

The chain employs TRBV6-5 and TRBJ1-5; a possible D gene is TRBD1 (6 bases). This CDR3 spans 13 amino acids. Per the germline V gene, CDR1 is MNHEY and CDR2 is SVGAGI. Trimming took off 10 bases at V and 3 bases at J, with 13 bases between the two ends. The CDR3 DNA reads TGTGCCACTCTAGGACAGTACAATCAGCCCCAGCATTTT. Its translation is CATLGQYNQPQHF.

CDR3 nucleotides: TGCGCCAGCAGCCAAGGTCGGAATAAGGAGACGGGCAATCAGCCCCAGCATTTT. Its protein is CASSQGRNKETGNQPQHF. V is TRBV4-1 and J is TRBJ1-5; D remains ambiguous. The germline V and J ends were trimmed by 1 base and 2 bases, with 18 bases remaining between them. Germline CDR1 is MGHRA and CDR2 is YSYEKL. The CDR3 is 18 amino acids.

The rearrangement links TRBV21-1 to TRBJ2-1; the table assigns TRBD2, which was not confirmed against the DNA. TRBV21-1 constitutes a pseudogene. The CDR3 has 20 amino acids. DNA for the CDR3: TGTGCCAGCAGCAAAGCTCAAACTAGCGGGGGGGCCCCAGGCAGCAATGAGCAGTTCTTC. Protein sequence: CASSKAQTSGGAPGSNEQFF.

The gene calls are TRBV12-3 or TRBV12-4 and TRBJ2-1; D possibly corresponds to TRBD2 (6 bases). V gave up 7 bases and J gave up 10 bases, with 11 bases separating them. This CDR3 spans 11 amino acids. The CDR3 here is CASTLREEQFF. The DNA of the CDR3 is TGTGCCAGCACTCTACGGGAGGAGCAGTTCTTC.

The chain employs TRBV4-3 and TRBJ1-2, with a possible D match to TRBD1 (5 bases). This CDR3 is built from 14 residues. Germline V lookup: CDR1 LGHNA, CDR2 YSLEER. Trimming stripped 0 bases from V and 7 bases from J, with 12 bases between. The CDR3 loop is CASSQEMAGSGYTF. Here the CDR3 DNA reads TGCGCCAGCAGCCAAGAAATGGCAGGGTCTGGCTACACCTTC.